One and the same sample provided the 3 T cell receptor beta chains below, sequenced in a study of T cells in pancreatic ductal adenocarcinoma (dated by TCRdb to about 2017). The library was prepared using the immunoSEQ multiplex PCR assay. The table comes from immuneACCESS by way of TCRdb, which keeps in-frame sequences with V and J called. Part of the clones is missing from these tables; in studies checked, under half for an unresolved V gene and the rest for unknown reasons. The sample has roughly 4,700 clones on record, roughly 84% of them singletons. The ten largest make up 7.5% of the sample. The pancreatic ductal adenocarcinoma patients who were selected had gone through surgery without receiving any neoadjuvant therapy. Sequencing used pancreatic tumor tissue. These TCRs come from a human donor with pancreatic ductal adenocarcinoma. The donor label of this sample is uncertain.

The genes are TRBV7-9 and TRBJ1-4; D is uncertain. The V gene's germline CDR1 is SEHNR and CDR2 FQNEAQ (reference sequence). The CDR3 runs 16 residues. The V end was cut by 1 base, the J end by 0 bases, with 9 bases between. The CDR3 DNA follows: TGTGCCAGCAGCTTAGACCCCCTTGCAACTAATGAAAAACTGTTTTTT. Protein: CASSLDPLATNEKLFF. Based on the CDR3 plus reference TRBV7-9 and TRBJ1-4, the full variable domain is DTGVSQNPRHKITKRGQNVTFRCDPISEHNRLYWYRQTLGQGPEFLTYFQNEAQLEKSRLLSDRFSAERPKGSFSTLEIQRTEQGDSAMYLCASSLDPLATNEKLFFGSGTQLSVL.

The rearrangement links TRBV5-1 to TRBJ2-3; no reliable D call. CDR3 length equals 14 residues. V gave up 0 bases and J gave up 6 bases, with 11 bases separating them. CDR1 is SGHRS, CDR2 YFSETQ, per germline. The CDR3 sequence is CASSLAQVQDTQYF. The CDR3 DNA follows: TGCGCCAGCAGCTTGGCCCAAGTCCAGGATACGCAGTATTTT.

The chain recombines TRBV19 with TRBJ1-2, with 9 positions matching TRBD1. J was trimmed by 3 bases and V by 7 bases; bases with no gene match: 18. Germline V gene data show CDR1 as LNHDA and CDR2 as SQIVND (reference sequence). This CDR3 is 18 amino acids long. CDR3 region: CASTMNNRGRIPYYGYTF. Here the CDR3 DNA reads TGTGCCAGTACCATGAACAACAGGGGGCGGATTCCCTACTATGGCTACACCTTC.